Listed below are T cell receptor beta chains from one sample, sequenced in a study of immune evolution from preneoplasia to lung adenocarcinoma. The protocol was immunoSEQ multiplex PCR, while the TCRdb copy is restricted to in-frame clones and leaves out a portion. The sample includes some 9,500 clones, 75% to 80% seen only once; the top ten take 10% to 15%. The sequencing input was FFPE lung adenocarcinoma in situ tissue. Receptor source: a person of 80 years or more with lung adenocarcinoma. The CDR3 runs from the conserved cysteine through the conserved F or W. The D gene is left open where the match is weak. Size is stated for part of the rows, as once, few or many counts, or as a class when the clone is expanded.

size,D,V,J,DNA,CDR3
NA,NA,TRBV7-9,TRBJ1-2,TGTGCCAGCAGCTTGTCCGACCTCTATGGCTACACCTTC,CASSLSDLYGYTF
once,TRBD1,TRBV7-3,TRBJ1-1,TGTGCCAGCAGCAAACAGGGGGACACTGAAGCTTTCTTT,CASSKQGDTEAFF
NA,TRBD1,TRBV7-2,TRBJ1-2,TGTGCCAGCAGCTCAAACAGGGGAGGGGCCTATGGCTACACCTTC,CASSSNRGGAYGYTF
NA,NA,TRBV5-6,TRBJ2-7,TGTGCCAGCAGCTTCGGCTACGAGCAGTACTTC,CASSFGYEQYF
NA,NA,TRBV7-6,TRBJ1-4,TGTGCCAGCAGCCCTAGACAATTAGGTGAAAAACTGTTTTTT,CASSPRQLGEKLFF
NA,NA,TRBV2,TRBJ2-1,TGTGCCAGCAGTGTCGGGCAGTACAATGAGCAGTTCTTC,CASSVGQYNEQFF
NA,NA,TRBV4-1,TRBJ1-2,TGCGCCAGCAGCGAAGGGCCCTATGGCTACACCTTC,CASSEGPYGYTF
NA,NA,TRBV29-1,TRBJ1-2,TGCAGCGTTGAAGTTATGGGCGATGGCTACACCTTC,CSVEVMGDGYTF
NA,NA,TRBV7-7,TRBJ2-1,TGTGCTAGCAGCTTAGGCCAGTACAATGAGCAGTTCTTC,CASSLGQYNEQFF
few,NA,TRBV7-6,TRBJ2-7,TGTGCCAGCAGCTTAGCCAACCCCGGGACATGGAGACTCAACGAGCAGTACTTC,CASSLANPGTWRLNEQYF
NA,NA,TRBV4-1,TRBJ2-1,TGCGCCAGCAGCCAAGGTCTAGGGCCCAATGAGCAGTTCTTC,CASSQGLGPNEQFF
NA,NA,TRBV6-5,TRBJ2-2,TGTGCCAGCAGTTACGGACTCTCGAGCGCCGGGGAGCTGTTTTTT,CASSYGLSSAGELFF
NA,NA,TRBV4-2,TRBJ1-1,TGTGCCAGCAGCCCTGATGGGTCCTTCACTGAAGCTTTCTTT,CASSPDGSFTEAFF
NA,NA,TRBV2,TRBJ1-1,TGTGCCAGCAGTGAATGGAGAGAAGCTTTCTTT,CASSEWREAFF
few,TRBD1,TRBV19,TRBJ1-2,TGTGCCAGTAGGGGCCGCGGGACAGCCTTTGGCTACACCTTC,CASRGRGTAFGYTF
NA,TRBD2,TRBV10-3,TRBJ2-4,TGTGCCATCAGTGAGGGGGGGGACATTCAGTACTTC,CAISEGGDIQYF
NA,NA,TRBV6-5,TRBJ2-7,TGTGCCAGCAGGCCCCAAAGGGGGGGTCTCGAGCAGTACTTC,CASRPQRGGLEQYF
NA,NA,TRBV6-6,TRBJ2-1,TGTGCCAGCAGTGAACTGAATGAGCAGTTCTTC,CASSELNEQFF
NA,TRBD1,TRBV27,TRBJ2-7,TGTGCCAGCAGCCCCCTACCGGGACAGGGCGAGCAGTACTTC,CASSPLPGQGEQYF
NA,NA,TRBV20-1,TRBJ2-5,TGCAGTGCTAGAATGGGGGAGACCCAGTACTTC,CSARMGETQYF
NA,NA,TRBV7-2,TRBJ1-6,TGTGCCAGCAGCCCAAGTAACAGAGGCACTAATTCACCCCTCCACTTT,CASSPSNRGTNSPLHF
once,TRBD2,TRBV11-2,TRBJ2-7,TGTGCCAGCAGCTTAGCGGGGGGGTGGGCAGGATCCTACGAGCAGTACTTC,CASSLAGGWAGSYEQYF
NA,TRBD1,TRBV11-2,TRBJ2-7,TGTGCCAGCAGCTACCGGGACAGGGCTTACGAGCAGTACTTC,CASSYRDRAYEQYF
once,TRBD2,TRBV7-2,TRBJ2-5,TGTGCCAGCAGCCGATTTCCGCGGGGGATCCAAGAGACCCAGTACTTC,CASSRFPRGIQETQYF